This is a list of T cell receptor beta chains from one sample in a study of PD-1 blockade in mismatch repair-deficient tumors. Data came from immunoSEQ multiplex PCR; TCRdb stores just in-frame clones and leaves some out. Of 95,000 to 150,000 clones in the sample, around 87% were seen once. The starting material was peripheral blood, obtained 44 weeks after starting pembrolizumab. The receptors derive from an adult with mismatch repair-deficient cancer. Each CDR3 is given with its conserved first and last residue. A D gene is named only where the DNA matches it firmly. For some rows the clone size is stated as once, few or many, or as a class when expanded; others skip it.

v_call	d_call	cdr3_length	j_call	clone_size	cdr3_nt	cdr3_aa
TRBV19	NA	13	TRBJ1-5	NA	TGTGCCAGTAGTATGAAACAGGATCAGCCCCAGCATTTT	CASSMKQDQPQHF
TRBV28	NA	12	TRBJ2-7	NA	TGTGCCAGCAGTGAATCTGGCTACGAGCAGTACTTC	CASSESGYEQYF
TRBV7-9	TRBD1	16	TRBJ1-2	NA	TGTGCCAGCAGCAACCGGGACAGGGTTTTTGATGCGGGCTACACCTTC	CASSNRDRVFDAGYTF
TRBV5-1	NA	16	TRBJ2-5	NA	TGCGCCAGCAGAGGGGCGCCGAGACACCAACAAGAGACCCAGTACTTC	CASRGAPRHQQETQYF
TRBV6-1	NA	16	TRBJ1-5	NA	TGTGCCAGCAGTGAACCGGGGTTTTTTAGCAATCAGCCCCAGCATTTT	CASSEPGFFSNQPQHF
TRBV4-1	NA	17	TRBJ1-1	once	TGCGCCAGCAGCCAAGAATTTGACAGTTACATGAACACTGAAGCTTTCTTT	CASSQEFDSYMNTEAFF
TRBV4-2	TRBD2	16	TRBJ2-7	NA	TGTGCCAGCAGCCAAGAGTTGGCGGGAGGGTCCTACGAGCAGTACTTC	CASSQELAGGSYEQYF
TRBV29-1	TRBD2	13	TRBJ2-7	NA	TGCAGCGTTGATCTAGCGGGAGGTGGCGAGCAGTACTTC	CSVDLAGGGEQYF
TRBV14	NA	13	TRBJ2-2	NA	TGTGCCAGCAGGAACACAGGGCCCGGGGAGCTGTTTTTT	CASRNTGPGELFF
TRBV19	NA	15	TRBJ1-5	NA	TGTGCCAGTAGTATAGATCCAGGGGTCAATCAGCCCCAGCATTTT	CASSIDPGVNQPQHF
TRBV19	TRBD2	16	TRBJ2-5	NA	TGTGCCAGTAGTATGAGACTAGCGGAGGTGGGAGAGACCCAGTACTTC	CASSMRLAEVGETQYF
TRBV7-9	NA	15	TRBJ1-1	NA	TGTGCCAGCAGCTTAGGGCCGGGGGTGAACACTGAAGCTTTCTTT	CASSLGPGVNTEAFF
TRBV6-5	NA	12	TRBJ1-1	NA	TGTGCCAGCAGTCCAGGGTTCACTGAAGCTTTCTTT	CASSPGFTEAFF
TRBV28	NA	18	TRBJ2-6	NA	TGTGCCAGCACCCCGACAGCTGGTGAACTCGTAGGGGCCAACGTCCTGACTTTC	CASTPTAGELVGANVLTF
TRBV18	NA	14	TRBJ2-1	NA	TGTGCCAGCTCACAGCAGGGTTCAGACAATGAGCAGTTCTTC	CASSQQGSDNEQFF
TRBV5-1	TRBD1	15	TRBJ2-7	NA	TGCGCCAGCAGCCAAAAACAGGGGGCTAACTACGAGCAGTACTTC	CASSQKQGANYEQYF
TRBV18	NA	16	TRBJ2-4	NA	TGTGCCAGCTCACCAGAGACAGGAGTAGCCAAAAACATTCAGTACTTC	CASSPETGVAKNIQYF
TRBV5-6	NA	13	TRBJ1-2	NA	TGTGCCAGCAGCTTCTTACCACAGGGTGGCTACACCTTC	CASSFLPQGGYTF
TRBV7-2	TRBD2	15	TRBJ2-5	NA	TGTGCCAGCAGCCTACGGGGGGGGGCCCAGGGGACCCAGTACTTC	CASSLRGGAQGTQYF
TRBV28	NA	12	TRBJ1-2	NA	TGTGCCAGCAGTTTGGGCGACTATGGCTACACCTTC	CASSLGDYGYTF
TRBV19	NA	12	TRBJ1-1	NA	TGTGCCAGTAATTATGGGGACACTGAAGCTTTCTTT	CASNYGDTEAFF
TRBV6-4	TRBD2	14	TRBJ2-3	NA	TGTGCCAGCAGTGTAGCGGGAGAAACAGATACGCAGTATTTT	CASSVAGETDTQYF
TRBV5-1	NA	12	TRBJ2-5	once	TGCGCCAGCAGCTTGGCCAGGGAGACCCAGTACTTC	CASSLARETQYF
TRBV6-5	TRBD2	15	TRBJ2-3	NA	TGTGCCAGCAGCGACACTAGCGGGGCCACAGATACGCAGTATTTT	CASSDTSGATDTQYF
TRBV27	NA	13	TRBJ1-3	NA	TGCGCACTTGGCACTGTTTTTGGAAACACCATATATTTT	CALGTVFGNTIYF
TRBV5-8	NA	15	TRBJ2-3	NA	TGTGCCAGCAGCTTGGACAGGGTATTCACAGATACGCAGTATTTT	CASSLDRVFTDTQYF